The entry that follows covers one TCR beta chain sequence. Sequencing targeted TCR beta in T cells from blood (CD8+ and CD4+). Random-hexamer reverse transcription was applied to roughly 0.5 to 1 ug RNA. TCRdb called the immunoSEQ multiplex PCR reads again in MiXCR, with one record for every CDR3 protein. Of more than 150,000 distinct CDR3 sequences in the sample, around 94% were seen once. This sample was included in a study of CD8 T cells in Susac syndrome. Per germline, CDR1 SGHVS and CDR2 FQNEAQ. Trimming stripped 5 bases from V and 6 bases from J, with 13 bases between. The CDR3 has 13 amino acids.

The receptor comes from a human donor in good health. This chain connects TRBV7-8 to TRBJ1-1; perhaps TRBD1 as D (5 bases). The specimen was CD4+ T cells from PBMCs. CDR3 residues: CASSGRVSAEAFF. The CDR3 nucleotides read TGTGCCAGCAGCGGCAGGGTGTCCGCTGAAGCTTTCTTT.